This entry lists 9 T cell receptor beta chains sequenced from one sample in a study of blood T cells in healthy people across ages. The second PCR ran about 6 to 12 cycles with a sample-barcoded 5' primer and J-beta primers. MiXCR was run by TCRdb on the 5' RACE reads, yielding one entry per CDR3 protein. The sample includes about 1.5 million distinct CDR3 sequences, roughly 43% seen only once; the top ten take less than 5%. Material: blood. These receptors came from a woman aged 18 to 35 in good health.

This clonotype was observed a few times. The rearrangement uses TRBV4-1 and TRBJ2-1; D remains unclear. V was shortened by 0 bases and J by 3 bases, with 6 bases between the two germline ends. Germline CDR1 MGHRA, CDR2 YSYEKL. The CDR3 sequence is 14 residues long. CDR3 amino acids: CASSQDVLYNEQFF. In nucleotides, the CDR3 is TGCGCCAGCAGCCAAGACGTCCTCTACAATGAGCAGTTCTTC.

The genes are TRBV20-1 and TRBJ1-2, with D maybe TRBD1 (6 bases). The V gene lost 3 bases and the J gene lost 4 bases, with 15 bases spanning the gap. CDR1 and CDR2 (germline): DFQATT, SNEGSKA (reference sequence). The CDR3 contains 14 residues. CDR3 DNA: TGCAGTGCTAGTTCGGGGGCTCGGGGCTATGGCTACACCTTC. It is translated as CSASSGARGYGYTF.

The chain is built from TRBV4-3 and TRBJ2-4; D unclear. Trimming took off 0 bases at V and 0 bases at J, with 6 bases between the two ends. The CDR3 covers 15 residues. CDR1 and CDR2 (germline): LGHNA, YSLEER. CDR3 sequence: CASSQDALAKNIQYF. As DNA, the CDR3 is TGCGCCAGCAGCCAAGATGCGCTAGCCAAAAACATTCAGTACTTC.

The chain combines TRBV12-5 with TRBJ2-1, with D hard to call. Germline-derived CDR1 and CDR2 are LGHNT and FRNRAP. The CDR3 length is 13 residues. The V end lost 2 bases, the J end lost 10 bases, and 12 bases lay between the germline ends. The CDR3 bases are TGTGCTAGTGGTTTGCCGCCCAGTCGGGAGCAGTTCTTC. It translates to CASGLPPSREQFF.

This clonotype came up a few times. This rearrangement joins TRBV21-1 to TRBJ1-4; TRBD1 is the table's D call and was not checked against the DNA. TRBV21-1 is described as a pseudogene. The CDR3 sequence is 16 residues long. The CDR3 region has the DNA TGTGCCAGCGCACCGACCGGCACAGGACCTAATGAAAAACTGTTTTTT. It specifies CASAPTGTGPNEKLFF.

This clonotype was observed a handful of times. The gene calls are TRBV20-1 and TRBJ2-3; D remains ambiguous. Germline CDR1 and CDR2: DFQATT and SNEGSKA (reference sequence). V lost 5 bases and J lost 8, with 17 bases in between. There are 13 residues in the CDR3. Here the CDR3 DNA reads TGCAGTGCTCCCCCCAACACAGATAGTACGCAGTATTTT. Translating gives CSAPPNTDSTQYF.

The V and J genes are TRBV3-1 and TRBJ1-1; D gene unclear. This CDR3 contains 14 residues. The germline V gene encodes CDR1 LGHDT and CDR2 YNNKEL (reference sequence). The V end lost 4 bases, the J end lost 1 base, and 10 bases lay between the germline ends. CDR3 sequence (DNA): TGTGCCAGCAGCCCCAGGACCCCGAACACTGAAGCTTTCTTT. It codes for CASSPRTPNTEAFF.

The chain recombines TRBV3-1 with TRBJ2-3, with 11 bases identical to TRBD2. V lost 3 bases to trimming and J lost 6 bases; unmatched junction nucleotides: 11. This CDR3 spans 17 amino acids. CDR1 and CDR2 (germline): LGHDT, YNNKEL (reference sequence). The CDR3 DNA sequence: TGTGCCAGCAGCCATCTACTAGCGGGAGTGGGGCTCGATACGCAGTATTTT. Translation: CASSHLLAGVGLDTQYF.

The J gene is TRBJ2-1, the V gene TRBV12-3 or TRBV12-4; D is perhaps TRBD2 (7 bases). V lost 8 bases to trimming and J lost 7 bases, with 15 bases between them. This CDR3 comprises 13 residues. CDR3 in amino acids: CASRGGPGNEQFF. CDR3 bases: TGTGCCAGCCGCGGGGGCCCCGGAAATGAGCAGTTCTTC.